The present T cell receptor beta chain was sequenced within a study of cytomegalovirus exposure and HLA in healthy donors. Study-wide findings and caveats: There were reportedly fewer N-insertions in an Asian-associated ancestry cluster than the approximately 670-donor mean, in a later analysis. The authors excluded some V segments, including TRBV6-2 and TRBV6-3, as indistinguishable.

V was clipped by 5 bases and J by 1 base; unmatched bases: 10. Looked up from germline, CDR1 is SGHNT and CDR2 is YENEEA. This CDR3 region has 17 residues. Primers included in the PCR were 60 Vbeta and 13 Jbeta primers. Clones were read by immunoSEQ multiplex PCR, and TCRdb kept only the in-frame ones, dropping some. This sample's clone table lists 100,000 to 150,000 clones. Regarding this clone: Its specificity is not known.

The sequence was obtained from a man in his forties or fifties in good health and CMV-seronegative. The sample comprised PBMCs. This chain uses TRBV11-3 with TRBJ2-7; 11 bases match TRBD1. Here the CDR3 DNA reads TGTGCCAGCAGCGTCCGGGACAGGGGGGGCTTGTCCTACGAGCAGTACTTC. Translating gives CASSVRDRGGLSYEQYF. Full variable domain (missing parts from reference TRBV11-3 and TRBJ2-7): EAGVVQSPRYKIIEKKQPVAFWCNPISGHNTLYWYLQNLGQGPELLIRYENEEAVDDSQLPKDRFSAERLKGVDSTLKIQPAELGDSAVYLCASSVRDRGGLSYEQYFGPGTRLTVT.